This T cell receptor beta chain was documented in a study of blood T cell repertoires in COVID-19. Background on the study: Sample material is recorded as cDNA or gDNA derived from T cells, B-cell-depleted T cells, or PBMCs.

Seattle's enrolled individuals joined amid active infection and were then monitored longitudinally. Data came from immunoSEQ multiplex PCR; TCRdb stores just in-frame clones and leaves some out. The sample has about 64,000 clones, approximately 85% seen once; the top ten hold approximately 40%. The CDR3 covers 16 residues. Per germline, CDR1 ENHRY and CDR2 SYGVKD. The V segment lost 4 bases and the J segment 3 bases; nucleotides outside the gene matches: 10. The receptor's source is a woman aged 55-69 years with COVID-19, enrolled during active disease. Source material: peripheral blood. V is TRBV10-3 and J is TRBJ2-7; 9 bases agree with TRBD2. The CDR3 coding sequence is TGTGCCATCAGTGGGAAGCTAGCGGGGCAAGTCTACGAGCAGTACTTC. As protein: CAISGKLAGQVYEQYF.